These 5 T cell receptor beta chains share one sample of origin, sequenced in a study of CD8+CD57+ T cells in acquired aplastic anemia. The study profiled TCR beta VDJ and CDR3 using genomic DNA as template. TCRdb called the reads again in MiXCR, with one record for every CDR3 protein. This sample has approximately 170,000 distinct CDR3 sequences; roughly 56% occur once, and the top ten carry roughly 15%. The sequenced sample consisted of sorted CD4+, CD8+, or CD8+CD57+ T cells (not recorded which) from PBMCs. Source of these receptors: a human donor in good health, serving as a control.

The chain links TRBV20-1 to TRBJ1-4; D is perhaps TRBD1 (6 bases). Germline V CDR1 and CDR2: DFQATT, SNEGSKA (reference sequence). Trimming took off 8 bases at V and 4 bases at J, with 11 bases between the two ends. CDR3 length: 12 residues. The DNA of the CDR3 is TGCAGTATGACAGGTCGTAATGAAAAACTGTTTTTT. As protein: CSMTGRNEKLFF.

This clonotype was detected many times. The rearrangement uses TRBV12-3 or TRBV12-4 and TRBJ2-2, with 8 bases that match TRBD1. With V trimmed by 6 bases and J by 5 bases, 14 bases remained unmatched. The CDR3 totals 17 residues. The CDR3, as DNA: TGTGCCAGCAGCCCACCCTCCCGGGACAGGCCAACCGGGGAGCTGTTTTTT. Its protein product is CASSPPSRDRPTGELFF.

The chain joins TRBV6-5 to TRBJ2-3; 9 positions match TRBD1. The CDR3 is made up of 14 amino acids. The germline gives CDR1 MNHEY, CDR2 SVGAGI. Trimming removed 8 bases from V and 0 bases from J; junction bases left unmatched: 3. The CDR3 nucleotides are TGTGCCAGCGGCGGGACAGGGAGCACAGATACGCAGTATTTT. This codes for CASGGTGSTDTQYF.

This clonotype has a count of ten or more. The genes are TRBV7-2 and TRBJ2-1, with D unresolved. V dropped 5 bases and J dropped 6 bases, with 11 bases sitting between them. Germline CDR1 is SGHTA and CDR2 is FQGNSA. The CDR3 extends over 13 amino acids. This CDR3 reads CASSRPGPNEQFF. DNA of the CDR3: TGTGCCAGCAGCCGACCGGGCCCCAATGAGCAGTTCTTC.

The chain couples TRBV29-1 to TRBJ2-2; TRBD1 agrees at 8 bases. Looked up from germline, CDR1 is SQVTM and CDR2 is ANQGSEA. This CDR3 is 14 amino acids long. This CDR3 reads CSVSDRADSGELFF. As DNA, the CDR3 is TGCAGTGTTTCGGACAGGGCGGACTCCGGGGAGCTGTTTTTT.